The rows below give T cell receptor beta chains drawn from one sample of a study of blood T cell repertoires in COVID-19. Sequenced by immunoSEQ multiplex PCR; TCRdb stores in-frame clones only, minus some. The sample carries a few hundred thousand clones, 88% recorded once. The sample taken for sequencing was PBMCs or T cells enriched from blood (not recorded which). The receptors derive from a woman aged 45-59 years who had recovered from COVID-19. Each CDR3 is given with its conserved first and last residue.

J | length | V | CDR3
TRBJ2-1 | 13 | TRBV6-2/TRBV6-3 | CASSAAGVDEQFF
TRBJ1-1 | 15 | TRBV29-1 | CSATGGGSRNTEAFF
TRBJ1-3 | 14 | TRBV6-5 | CASTGETGVFSIYF
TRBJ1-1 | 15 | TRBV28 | CASSPGGRRNTEAFF
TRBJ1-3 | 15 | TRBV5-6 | CASSTGTGAGNTIYF
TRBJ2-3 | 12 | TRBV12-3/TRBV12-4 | CASEGSTDTQYF
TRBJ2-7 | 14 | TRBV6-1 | CASSEAAAPYEQYF
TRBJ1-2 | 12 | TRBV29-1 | CSATDRVYGYTF
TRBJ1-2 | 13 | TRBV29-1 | CSVRTGAQYGYTF
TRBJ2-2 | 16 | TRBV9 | CASSPFLAANTGELFF
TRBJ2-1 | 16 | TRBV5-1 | CASSPNPSGSYNEQFF
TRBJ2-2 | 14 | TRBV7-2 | CASSFRGRTGELFF
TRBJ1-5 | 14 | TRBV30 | CAWSVPGGARPQHF
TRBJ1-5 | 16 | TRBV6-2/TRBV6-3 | CASSPERPLGAQPQHF
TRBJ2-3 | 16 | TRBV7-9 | CASSHGLAGVTDTQYF
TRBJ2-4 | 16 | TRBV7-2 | CASSSGLAVAKNIQYF
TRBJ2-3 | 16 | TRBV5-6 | CASSLARTTHTDTQYF
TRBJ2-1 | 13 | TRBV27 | CASRIRDNNEQFF
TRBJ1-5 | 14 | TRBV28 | CASQTLTVNQPQHF
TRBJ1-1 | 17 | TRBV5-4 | CASTPGQGEGMNTEAFF
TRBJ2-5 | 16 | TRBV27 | CASSSLPTGVQETQYF
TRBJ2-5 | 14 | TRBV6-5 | CASRLAGVGETQYF
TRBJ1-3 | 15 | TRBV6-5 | CASRPDRFSGNTIYF
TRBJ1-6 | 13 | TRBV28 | CASYGGGSSPLHF
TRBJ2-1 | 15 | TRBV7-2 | CASRHRVFVDNEQFF
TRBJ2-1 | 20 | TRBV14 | CASSQEGLGRIPTGNNEQFF
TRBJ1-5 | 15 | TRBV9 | CASSVGPEPNQPQHF
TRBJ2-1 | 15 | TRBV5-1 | CASSGGQGAYNEQFF
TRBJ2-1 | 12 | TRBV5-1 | CASSSRSGGAFF
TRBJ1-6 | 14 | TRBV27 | CASRLTGWGSPLHF